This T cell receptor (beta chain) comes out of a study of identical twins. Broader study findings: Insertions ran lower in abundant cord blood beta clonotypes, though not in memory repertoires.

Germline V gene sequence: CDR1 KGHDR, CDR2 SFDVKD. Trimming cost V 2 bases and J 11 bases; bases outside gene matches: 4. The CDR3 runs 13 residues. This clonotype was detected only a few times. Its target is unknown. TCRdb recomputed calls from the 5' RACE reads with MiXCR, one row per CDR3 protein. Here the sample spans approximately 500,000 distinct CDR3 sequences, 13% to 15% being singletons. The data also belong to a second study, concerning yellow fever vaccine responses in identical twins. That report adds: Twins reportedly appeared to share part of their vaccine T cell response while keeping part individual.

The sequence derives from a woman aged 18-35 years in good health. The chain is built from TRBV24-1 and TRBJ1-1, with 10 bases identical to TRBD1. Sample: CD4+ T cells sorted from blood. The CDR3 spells CATSDSDRGRAFF. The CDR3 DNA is TGTGCCACCAGTGATTCCGACAGGGGGCGGGCTTTCTTT.